The rows below give T cell receptor beta chains drawn from one sample of a study of blood T cell repertoires in COVID-19. Here immunoSEQ multiplex PCR was the method, and the copy in TCRdb shows in-frame clones only, minus some. The sample lists about 140,000 clones; roughly 86% were seen once. The specimen was peripheral blood. The receptors were gathered from a woman between 55 and 75 years old with acute or convalescent COVID-19. Both conserved end residues are part of each CDR3. D genes are given only for firm matches. Not every row has a clone size; where given, it reads once, few, many or a size class.

d_gene	abundance	j_gene	v_gene	CDR3nt	CDR3aa
-	-	TRBJ2-3	TRBV30	TGTGCCTGGAGTGCTACAGCAGATACGCAGTATTTT	CAWSATADTQYF
TRBD2	-	TRBJ2-2	TRBV6-5	TGTGCCAGCAGTTGGACTAGCGGGCGCGGGGAGCTGTTTTTT	CASSWTSGRGELFF
TRBD1	once	TRBJ2-3	TRBV6-2/TRBV6-3	TGTGCCAGCAGCGGGACAGGGTCCACAGATACGCAGTATTTT	CASSGTGSTDTQYF
-	-	TRBJ2-7	TRBV28	TGTGCCAGCAGGCAGAATTCGTATGACGAGCAGTACTTC	CASRQNSYDEQYF
TRBD1	-	TRBJ1-2	TRBV7-3	TGTGCCAGCAGCTCCGGGACAGGGAGGGATTATGGCTACACCTTC	CASSSGTGRDYGYTF
TRBD1	-	TRBJ1-6	TRBV13	TGTGCCAGCAGCTTAGGACAGGGGAACTCACCCCTCCACTTT	CASSLGQGNSPLHF
TRBD1	-	TRBJ2-5	TRBV14	TGTGCCAGCAGACTTACAGGGGAGGAGACCCAGTACTTC	CASRLTGEETQYF
TRBD2	-	TRBJ2-1	TRBV18	TGTGCCAGCTCATCGCAGCGGGGGAGCTCCTACAATGAGCAGTTCTTC	CASSSQRGSSYNEQFF
-	-	TRBJ1-3	TRBV4-2	TGTGCCAGCAGCCAAGATGCGGCTCTCCTCTCTGGAAACACCATATATTTT	CASSQDAALLSGNTIYF
TRBD1	-	TRBJ1-5	TRBV10-3	TGTGCCATCAGTAGGGGGCCCAATCAGCCCCAGCATTTT	CAISRGPNQPQHF
-	-	TRBJ2-1	TRBV5-1	TGCGCCAGCAGCAAGGCGGGGAGCTCCTACAATGAGCAGTTCTTC	CASSKAGSSYNEQFF
-	-	TRBJ1-2	TRBV27	TGTGCCAGCAGTTTCCGGGCCAGCGGCTATGGCTACACCTTC	CASSFRASGYGYTF
TRBD2	-	TRBJ2-3	TRBV5-1	TGCGCCAGCAGCTTGTCGACTAGCGGGCTCACAGATACGCAGTATTTT	CASSLSTSGLTDTQYF
TRBD1	-	TRBJ1-1	TRBV28	TGTGCCGGCAGTAGAGACAGGGCCGGCACTGAAGCTTTCTTT	CAGSRDRAGTEAFF
TRBD1	-	TRBJ2-7	TRBV5-6	TGTGCCAGCAGCAGACAGGGGAGCGAGCAGTACTTC	CASSRQGSEQYF
-	few	TRBJ1-1	TRBV7-9	TGTGCCAGCAGCTTAGGGGAGGGAGAATCTACCGAAGCTTTCTTT	CASSLGEGESTEAFF
TRBD1	once	TRBJ1-2	TRBV28	TGTGCCAGCAGTTTGGTACGGGGGGGACAGAACTATGGCTACACCTTC	CASSLVRGGQNYGYTF
-	-	TRBJ1-2	TRBV28	TGTGCCAGCAGCCGAGGTATGGGAGACTATGGCTACACCTTC	CASSRGMGDYGYTF
TRBD1	-	TRBJ1-2	TRBV6-5	TGTGCCAGCCTCCGGGACAGCTATGGCTACACCTTC	CASLRDSYGYTF
TRBD2	once	TRBJ2-1	TRBV7-9	TGTGCCAGCAGCTTAGTAGCGGGGCCAGGCAATGAGCAGTTCTTC	CASSLVAGPGNEQFF
-	few	TRBJ1-5	TRBV24-1	TGTGCCACCAGTGATGGGCCCCTGCCCCAGCATTTT	CATSDGPLPQHF
-	-	TRBJ1-2	TRBV21-1	TGTGCCAGCAGCAAAGGGGCGGGCTACTATGGCTACACCTTC	CASSKGAGYYGYTF
TRBD2	once	TRBJ2-5	TRBV3-1/TRBV3-2	TGTGCCAGCAGCGAACCTTTAGCGGGCCAAGAGACCCAGTACTTC	CASSEPLAGQETQYF
-	-	TRBJ1-1	TRBV29-1	TGCAGCTCTCTAAGGGAGCCCATGAACACTGAAGCTTTCTTT	CSSLREPMNTEAFF
TRBD1	-	TRBJ1-2	TRBV6-4	TGTGCCAGCAGAAGTTCAGGGGGTAGCCGACATGGCTACACCTTC	CASRSSGGSRHGYTF
-	-	TRBJ1-2	TRBV10-3	TGTGCCATCAGTGAGTCACAGGACTATGGCTACACCTTC	CAISESQDYGYTF
-	-	TRBJ2-3	TRBV7-7	TGTGCTAGCAGCCTCGGTTGGACAGATACGCAGTATTTT	CASSLGWTDTQYF